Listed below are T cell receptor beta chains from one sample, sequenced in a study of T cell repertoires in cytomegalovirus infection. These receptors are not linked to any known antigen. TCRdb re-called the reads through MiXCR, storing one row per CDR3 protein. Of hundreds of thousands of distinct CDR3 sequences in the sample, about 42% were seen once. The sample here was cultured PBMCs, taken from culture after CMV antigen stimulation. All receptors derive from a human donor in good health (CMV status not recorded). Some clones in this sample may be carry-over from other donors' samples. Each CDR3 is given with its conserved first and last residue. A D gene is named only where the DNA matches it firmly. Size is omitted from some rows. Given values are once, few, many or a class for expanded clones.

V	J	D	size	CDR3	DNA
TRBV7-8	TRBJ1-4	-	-	CASSFRGPTTNEKLFF	TGTGCCAGCAGCTTTAGGGGACCCACAACTAATGAAAAACTGTTTTTT
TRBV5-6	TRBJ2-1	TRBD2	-	CASSSIAGAYNEQFF	TGTGCCAGCAGCTCGATAGCGGGAGCCTACAATGAGCAGTTCTTC
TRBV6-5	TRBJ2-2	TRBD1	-	CASSYSKGAGAGELFF	TGTGCCAGCAGTTACTCGAAGGGGGCTGGGGCCGGGGAGCTGTTTTTT
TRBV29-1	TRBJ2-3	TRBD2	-	CSVAASGSTDTQYF	TGCAGCGTCGCCGCTAGCGGGAGCACAGATACGCAGTATTTT
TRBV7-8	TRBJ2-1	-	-	CASSSEGLVGYNEQFF	TGTGCCAGCAGCTCGGAGGGGCTCGTTGGGTACAATGAGCAGTTCTTC
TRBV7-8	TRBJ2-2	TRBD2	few	CASSSQGLAENTGELFF	TGTGCCAGCAGCTCCCAAGGACTAGCGGAGAACACCGGGGAGCTGTTTTTT
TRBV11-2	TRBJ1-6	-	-	CASSLRVGDSPLHF	TGTGCCAGCAGCTTACGGGTGGGTGATTCACCCCTCCACTTT
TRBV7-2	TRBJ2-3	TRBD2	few	CASSLLAGGPVDTQYF	TGTGCCAGCAGCTTACTAGCGGGGGGGCCCGTAGATACGCAGTATTTT
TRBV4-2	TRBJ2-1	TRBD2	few	CASSQVAGGLNEQFF	TGTGCCAGCAGCCAAGTAGCGGGGGGCCTGAATGAGCAGTTCTTC
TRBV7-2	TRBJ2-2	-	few	CASSLRGLWRTGELFF	TGTGCCAGCAGCTTACGCGGGTTGTGGAGGACCGGGGAGCTGTTTTTT
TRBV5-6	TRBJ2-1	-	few	CASSSGTGSSYNEQFF	TGTGCCAGCAGCTCGGGGACTGGAAGCTCCTACAATGAGCAGTTCTTC
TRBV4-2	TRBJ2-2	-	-	CASSLLPLGAQGTGELFF	TGTGCCAGCAGCCTCCTACCCCTAGGCGCACAGGGCACCGGGGAGCTGTTTTTT
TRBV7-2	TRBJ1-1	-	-	CASSLTMTGAEAFF	TGTGCCAGCAGTTTAACTATGACAGGCGCTGAAGCTTTCTTT
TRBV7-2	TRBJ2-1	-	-	CASSLTHDNEQFF	TGTGCCAGCAGCTTAACACACGACAATGAGCAGTTCTTC
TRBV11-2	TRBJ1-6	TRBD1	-	CASRNNRGRGSPLHF	TGTGCCAGCAGGAACAACAGGGGAAGGGGCTCACCCCTCCACTTT
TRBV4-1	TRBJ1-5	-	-	CASSQESSNQPQHF	TGCGCCAGCAGCCAAGAAAGCAGCAATCAGCCCCAGCATTTT
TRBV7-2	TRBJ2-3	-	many	CASSSLRDTQYF	TGTGCCAGCAGCTCCCTAAGGGATACGCAGTATTTT
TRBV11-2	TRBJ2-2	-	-	CASSLDGHPNTGELFF	TGTGCCAGCAGCTTAGATGGACACCCCAACACCGGGGAGCTGTTTTTT